The 16 T cell receptor beta chains given below trace back to one sample, sequenced in a study of CD8 T cells in Susac syndrome. Reverse transcription of roughly 0.5 to 1 ug RNA was carried out with random hexamers. Via MiXCR, TCRdb re-called the immunoSEQ multiplex PCR reads, giving one row per CDR3 protein. Seen here are a few hundred thousand distinct CDR3 sequences, about 94% observed once, and the top ten hold around 0.16%. The sample was CD4+ T cells from PBMCs. These receptor sequences come from a human donor with Susac syndrome.

The V gene is TRBV7-2, the J gene TRBJ2-5, with 7 bases that match TRBD1. With V trimmed by 2 bases and J by 1 base, 4 bases remained unmatched. From germline, CDR1 is SGHTA and CDR2 FQGNSA. This CDR3 contains 15 residues. The CDR3: CASSLSGQVQETQYF. CDR3 DNA: TGTGCCAGCAGCTTATCTGGACAGGTCCAAGAGACCCAGTACTTC.

The CDR3 DNA is TGTGCCAGCAGTTCACGCGGGGGGCCGTGGTACAATGAGCAGTTCTTC. This encodes CASSSRGGPWYNEQFF. V gene TRBV28 combines with J gene TRBJ2-1; the match to TRBD2 covers 8 bases. CDR3 length: 16 amino acids. The V and J ends lost 4 bases and 4 bases, in that order; junction bases with no gene match: 9. The germline V gene has CDR1 MDHEN and CDR2 SYDVKM.

The rearrangement joins TRBV13 to TRBJ2-7; D possibly uses TRBD1 or TRBD2 (5 bases each). V was shortened by 7 bases and J by 3 bases, with 13 bases between the two germline ends. The CDR3 consists of 13 residues. Germline lookup yields CDR1 PRHDT and CDR2 FYEKMQ (reference sequence). The CDR3 nucleotides read TGTGCCAGCACCCGGGGCTCTTTCTACGAGCAGTACTTC. Encoded protein: CASTRGSFYEQYF.

The V call is TRBV6-6, the J call TRBJ1-4, with D uncertain. Germline values: CDR1 MNHNY, CDR2 SVGAGI (reference sequence). V was cut by 5 bases and J by 5 bases, with 6 bases left in between. This CDR3 comprises 12 residues. The CDR3 DNA is TGTGCCAGCAGTACCAGGAATGAAAAACTGTTTTTT. Amino acid sequence: CASSTRNEKLFF.

The rearrangement links TRBV6-4 to TRBJ1-2; D is perhaps TRBD1 (5 bases). CDR3 length equals 12 residues. Trimming took 6 bases from V and 8 from J, leaving 13 bases between them. In germline, CDR1 is MRHNA, CDR2 SNTAGT. CDR3 residues: CASRGPVGGYTF. The CDR3, as DNA: TGTGCCAGCAGGGGGCCCGTAGGGGGCTACACCTTC.

The V and J genes are TRBV6-6 and TRBJ2-7; no reliable D call. CDR1 MNHNY and CDR2 SVGAGI come from the germline V gene (reference sequence). V was shortened by 11 bases and J by 5 bases, with 10 bases between the two germline ends. The CDR3 is made up of 10 amino acids. CDR3 sequence reads: CAAGYNEQYF. In nucleotides, the CDR3 is TGTGCCGCCGGTTACAACGAGCAGTACTTC.

The chain recombines TRBV29-1 with TRBJ2-2, with D possibly being TRBD1 (6 bases). Germline lookup yields CDR1 SQVTM and CDR2 ANQGSEA. CDR3 length equals 15 residues. The V gene lost 4 bases and the J gene lost 2 bases, with 14 bases spanning the gap. The CDR3 region is CSVARQDANTGELFF. Written as DNA, the CDR3 is TGCAGCGTTGCTCGACAGGACGCCAACACCGGGGAGCTGTTTTTT.

CDR3 sequence: CSAERTSGVIYEQYF. The CDR3, as DNA: TGCAGTGCCGAGAGGACTAGCGGGGTAATCTACGAGCAGTACTTC. The chain links TRBV20-1 to TRBJ2-7; 12 nucleotides match TRBD2. This CDR3 is built from 15 residues. J was trimmed by 3 bases and V by 6 bases; bases with no gene match: 9. Looked up from germline, CDR1 is DFQATT and CDR2 is SNEGSKA (reference sequence).

The chain uses TRBV7-2 and TRBJ1-1; 7 nucleotides align to TRBD1. The germline V gene encodes CDR1 SGHTA and CDR2 FQGNSA. The J segment lost 3 bases and the V segment lost 8 bases, leaving 9 bases of the junction unmatched. The CDR3 is made up of 14 amino acids. The DNA for the CDR3 is TGTGCCAGCCGCATTAGACAGGGAGACACTGAAGCTTTCTTT. Translation: CASRIRQGDTEAFF.

The chain has TRBV6-5 and TRBJ2-5, with D perhaps given as TRBD1 or TRBD2 (6 bases each). The germline CDR1 and CDR2 sequences are MNHEY and SVGAGI. Between the trimmed V and J ends, which lost 4 bases and 3 bases, there was a span of 15 bases. CDR3 size: 15 residues. The CDR3 DNA reads as TGTGCCAGCAGTTCCACCCAAGGGGGGAAAGAGACCCAGTACTTC. Amino acids: CASSSTQGGKETQYF.

The DNA of the CDR3 is TGTGCCAGCAGTTACTTTCTAGCGGGGAGAACCGGGGAGCTGTTTTTT. It specifies CASSYFLAGRTGELFF. The chain uses TRBV6-5 and TRBJ2-2; 9 bases map to TRBD2. V gave up 1 base and J gave up 5 bases; unmatched junction bases: 5. CDR3 size: 16 residues. Germline assignment: CDR1 MNHEY and CDR2 SVGAGI.

The rearrangement uses TRBV6-2 or TRBV6-3 and TRBJ2-3, with D maybe TRBD2 (5 bases). V was pared by 3 bases and J by 2 bases, with 12 bases between. Germline lookup yields CDR1 MNHEY and CDR2 SVGEGT. CDR3 size: 15 residues. The CDR3 coding sequence is TGTGCCAGCAGTTATGAGGGAGAGAACACAGATACGCAGTATTTT. Amino acids: CASSYEGENTDTQYF.

The gene calls are TRBV12-3 or TRBV12-4 and TRBJ1-2; no reliable D call. Trimming took off 7 bases at V and 4 bases at J, with 19 bases between the two ends. The CDR3 runs 15 residues. CDR3 sequence reads: CASTSVGPRPYGYTF. The CDR3 coding sequence is TGTGCCAGCACCTCAGTCGGGCCTCGACCCTATGGCTACACCTTC.

This chain connects TRBV6-5 to TRBJ2-1; weak D call: TRBD2 (7 bases). CDR1 is MNHEY, CDR2 SVGAGI, per germline. V dropped 6 bases and J dropped 8 bases, with 17 bases sitting between them. The CDR3 totals 14 residues. The CDR3 sequence: CASRNREGIDEQFF. The CDR3 DNA reads TGTGCCAGCAGAAACAGGGAGGGCATAGATGAGCAGTTCTTC.

The chain uses TRBV3-1 and TRBJ1-4, with D possibly being TRBD1 (5 bases). Germline V CDR1 and CDR2: LGHDT, YNNKEL (reference sequence). V was clipped by 4 bases and J by 7 bases, with 25 bases between them. This CDR3 region has 18 residues. The CDR3 nucleotides read TGTGCCAGCAGCCCGAATGTTGGGCAAGCCGGGACTTTTGAAAAACTGTTTTTT. It yields the protein CASSPNVGQAGTFEKLFF.

The J gene is TRBJ1-1, the V gene TRBV6-1; D is ambiguous. Per the germline V gene, CDR1 is MNHNS and CDR2 is SASEGT. V was pared by 2 bases and J by 0 bases, with 4 bases between. The CDR3 has 13 amino acids. CDR3 protein: CASSEKVNTEAFF. CDR3 nucleotide sequence: TGTGCCAGCAGTGAAAAGGTGAACACTGAAGCTTTCTTT.